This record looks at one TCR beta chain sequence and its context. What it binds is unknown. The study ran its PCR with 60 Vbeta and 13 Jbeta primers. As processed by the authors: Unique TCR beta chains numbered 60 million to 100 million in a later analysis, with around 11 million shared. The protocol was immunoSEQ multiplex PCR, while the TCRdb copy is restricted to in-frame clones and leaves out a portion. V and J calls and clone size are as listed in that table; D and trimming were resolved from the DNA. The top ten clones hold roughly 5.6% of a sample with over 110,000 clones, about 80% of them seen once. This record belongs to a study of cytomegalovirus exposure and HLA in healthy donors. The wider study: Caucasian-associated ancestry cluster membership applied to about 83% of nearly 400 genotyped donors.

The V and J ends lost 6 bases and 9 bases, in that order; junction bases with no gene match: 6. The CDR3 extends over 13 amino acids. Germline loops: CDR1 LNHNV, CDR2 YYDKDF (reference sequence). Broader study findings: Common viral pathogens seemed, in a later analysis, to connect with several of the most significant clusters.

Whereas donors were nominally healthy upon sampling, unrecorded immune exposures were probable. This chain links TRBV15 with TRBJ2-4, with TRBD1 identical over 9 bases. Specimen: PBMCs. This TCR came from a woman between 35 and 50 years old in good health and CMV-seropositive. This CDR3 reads CATRLGTGSIQYF. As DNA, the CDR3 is TGTGCCACCAGACTAGGGACAGGGAGCATTCAGTACTTC.